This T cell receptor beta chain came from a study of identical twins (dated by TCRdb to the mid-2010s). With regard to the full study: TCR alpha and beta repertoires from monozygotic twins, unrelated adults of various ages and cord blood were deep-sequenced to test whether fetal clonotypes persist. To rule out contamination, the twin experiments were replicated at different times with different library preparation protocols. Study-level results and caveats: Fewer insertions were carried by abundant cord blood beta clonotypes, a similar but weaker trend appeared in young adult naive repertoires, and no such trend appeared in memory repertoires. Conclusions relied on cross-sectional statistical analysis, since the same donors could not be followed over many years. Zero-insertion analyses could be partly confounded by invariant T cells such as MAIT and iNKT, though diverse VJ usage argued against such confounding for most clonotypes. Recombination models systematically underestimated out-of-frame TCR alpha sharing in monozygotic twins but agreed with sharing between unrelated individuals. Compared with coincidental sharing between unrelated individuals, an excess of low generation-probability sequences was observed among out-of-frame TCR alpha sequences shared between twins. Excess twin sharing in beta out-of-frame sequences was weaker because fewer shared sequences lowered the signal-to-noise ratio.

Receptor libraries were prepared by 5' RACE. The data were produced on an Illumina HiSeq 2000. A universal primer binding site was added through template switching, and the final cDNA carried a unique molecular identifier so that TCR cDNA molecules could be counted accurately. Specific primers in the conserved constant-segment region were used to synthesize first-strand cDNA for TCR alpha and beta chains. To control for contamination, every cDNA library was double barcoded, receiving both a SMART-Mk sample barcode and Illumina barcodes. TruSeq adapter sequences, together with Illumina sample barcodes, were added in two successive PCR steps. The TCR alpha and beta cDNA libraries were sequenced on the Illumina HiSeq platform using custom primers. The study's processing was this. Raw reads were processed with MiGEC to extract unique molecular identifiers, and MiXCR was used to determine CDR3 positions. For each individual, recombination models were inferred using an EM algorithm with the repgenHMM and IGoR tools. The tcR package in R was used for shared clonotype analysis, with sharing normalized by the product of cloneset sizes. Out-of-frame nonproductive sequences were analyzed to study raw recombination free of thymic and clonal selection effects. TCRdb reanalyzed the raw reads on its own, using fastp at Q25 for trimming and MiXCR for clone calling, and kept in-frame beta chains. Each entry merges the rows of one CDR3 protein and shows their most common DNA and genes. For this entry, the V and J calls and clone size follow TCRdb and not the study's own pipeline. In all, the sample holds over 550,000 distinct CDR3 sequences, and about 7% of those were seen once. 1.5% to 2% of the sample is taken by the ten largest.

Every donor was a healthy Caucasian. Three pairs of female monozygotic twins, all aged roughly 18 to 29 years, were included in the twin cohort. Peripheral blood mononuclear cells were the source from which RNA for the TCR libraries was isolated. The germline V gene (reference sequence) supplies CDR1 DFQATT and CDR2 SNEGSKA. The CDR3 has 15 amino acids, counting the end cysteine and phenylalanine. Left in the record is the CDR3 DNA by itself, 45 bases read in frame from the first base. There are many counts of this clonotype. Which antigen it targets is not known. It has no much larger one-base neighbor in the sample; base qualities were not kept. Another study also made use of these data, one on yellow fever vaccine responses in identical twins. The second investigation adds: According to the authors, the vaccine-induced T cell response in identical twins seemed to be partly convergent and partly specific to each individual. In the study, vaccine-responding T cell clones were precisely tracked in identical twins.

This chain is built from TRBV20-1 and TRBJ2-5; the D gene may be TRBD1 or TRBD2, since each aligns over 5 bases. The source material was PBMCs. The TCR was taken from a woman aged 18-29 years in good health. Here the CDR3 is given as CSPPLIWGPQETQYF. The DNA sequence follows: TGCAGCCCACCCCTAATATGGGGACCTCAAGAGACCCAGTACTTC.